This T cell receptor beta chain is drawn from a study of post-analysis software for immune sequencing data. As for the study in general: The study covered relapsing-remitting, secondary progressive and progressive-relapsing courses of multiple sclerosis. Findings and caveats of the study: Samples from a shared batch, those prepared together, strongly co-clustered by F measure. The study found TRBV5-6, TRBV5-1 and TRBV20-1 among five TRBV segments more frequent in patients than controls. Patients with multiple sclerosis recorded significantly lower normalized Chao1 diversity than controls, the study found.

Per germline, CDR1 ENHRY and CDR2 SYGVKD. This CDR3 is 17 amino acids long. The ends were cut back, 4 bases at V and 1 base at J, with 18 bases in the middle. Prepared TCR beta cDNA libraries contained unique molecular identifiers. Using its own MiXCR run on the PCR reads, TCRdb lists one record per CDR3 protein. The repertoire holds about 810,000 distinct CDR3 sequences, with 53% as singletons. A remark on this clonotype: Its specificity is unknown.

The J gene is TRBJ2-3, the V gene TRBV10-3; TRBD2 is a possible D gene (6 bases). The sample comprised blood. The sequence was obtained from a girl between 5 and 17 years old with multiple sclerosis. The CDR3 bases are TGTGCCATCAGTGCTTCCCGAGGTGGGACTGGCACAGATACGCAGTATTTT. Its translation is CAISASRGGTGTDTQYF.